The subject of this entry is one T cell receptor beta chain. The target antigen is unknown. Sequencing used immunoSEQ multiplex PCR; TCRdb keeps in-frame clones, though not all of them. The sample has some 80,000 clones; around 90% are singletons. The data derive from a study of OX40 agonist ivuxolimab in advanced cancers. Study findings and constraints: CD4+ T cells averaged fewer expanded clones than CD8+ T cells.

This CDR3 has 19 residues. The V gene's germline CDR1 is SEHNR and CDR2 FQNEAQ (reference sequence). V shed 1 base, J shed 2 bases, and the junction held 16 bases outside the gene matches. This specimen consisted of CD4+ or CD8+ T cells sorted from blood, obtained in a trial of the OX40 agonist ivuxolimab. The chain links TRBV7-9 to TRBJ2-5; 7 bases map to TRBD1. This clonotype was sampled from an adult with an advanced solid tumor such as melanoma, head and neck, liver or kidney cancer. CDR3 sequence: CASSLGRRTRGTEQETQYF. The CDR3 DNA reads TGTGCCAGCAGCTTAGGAAGGAGAACCAGAGGGACAGAACAAGAGACCCAGTACTTC.